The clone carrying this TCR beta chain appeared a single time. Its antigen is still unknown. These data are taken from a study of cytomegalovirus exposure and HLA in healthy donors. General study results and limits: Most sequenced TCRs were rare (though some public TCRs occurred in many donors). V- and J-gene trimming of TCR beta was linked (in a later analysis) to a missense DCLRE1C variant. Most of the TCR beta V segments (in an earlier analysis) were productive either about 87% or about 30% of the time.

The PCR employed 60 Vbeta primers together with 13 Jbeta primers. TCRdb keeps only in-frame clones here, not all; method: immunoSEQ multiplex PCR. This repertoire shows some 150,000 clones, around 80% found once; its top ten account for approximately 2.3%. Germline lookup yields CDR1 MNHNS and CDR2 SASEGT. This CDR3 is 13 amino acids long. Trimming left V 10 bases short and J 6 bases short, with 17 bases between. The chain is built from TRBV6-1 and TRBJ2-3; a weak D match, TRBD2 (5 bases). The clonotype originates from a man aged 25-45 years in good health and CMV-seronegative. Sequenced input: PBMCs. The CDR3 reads CAIRLASLDTQYF. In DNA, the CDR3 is TGTGCCATCAGGCTAGCCTCGTTGGATACGCAGTATTTT.